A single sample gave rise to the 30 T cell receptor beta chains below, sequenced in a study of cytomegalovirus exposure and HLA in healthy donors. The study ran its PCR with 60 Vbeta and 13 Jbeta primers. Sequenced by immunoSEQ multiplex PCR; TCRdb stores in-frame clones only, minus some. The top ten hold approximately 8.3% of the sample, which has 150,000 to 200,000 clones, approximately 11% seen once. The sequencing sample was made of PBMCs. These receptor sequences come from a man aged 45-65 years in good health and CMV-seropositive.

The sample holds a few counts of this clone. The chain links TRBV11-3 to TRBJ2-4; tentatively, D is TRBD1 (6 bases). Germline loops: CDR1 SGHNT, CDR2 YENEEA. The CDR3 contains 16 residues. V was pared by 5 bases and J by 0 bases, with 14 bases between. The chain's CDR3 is CASSLSGQRAKNIQYF. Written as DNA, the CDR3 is TGTGCCAGCAGCCTATCCGGACAGAGAGCCAAAAACATTCAGTACTTC.

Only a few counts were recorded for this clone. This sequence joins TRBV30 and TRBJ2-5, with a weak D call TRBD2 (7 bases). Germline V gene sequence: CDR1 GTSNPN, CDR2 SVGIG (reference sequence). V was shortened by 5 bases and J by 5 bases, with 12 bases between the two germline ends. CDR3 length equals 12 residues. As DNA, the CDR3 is TGTGCCTGGGCGCGGGGGCGGGAGACCCAGTACTTC. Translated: CAWARGRETQYF.

The DNA of the CDR3 is TGTGCCAGCAGCCAAGTGGGCGGTAGGAGGGGTTTCTCAGATACGCAGTATTTT. Translated, it gives CASSQVGGRRGFSDTQYF. The chain links TRBV4-2 to TRBJ2-3; D might be TRBD2 (6 bases). CDR1 LGHNA and CDR2 YNFKEQ come from the germline V gene. The length of the CDR3 is 18 residues. Trimming removed 1 base at V and 4 bases at J, with 21 bases between.

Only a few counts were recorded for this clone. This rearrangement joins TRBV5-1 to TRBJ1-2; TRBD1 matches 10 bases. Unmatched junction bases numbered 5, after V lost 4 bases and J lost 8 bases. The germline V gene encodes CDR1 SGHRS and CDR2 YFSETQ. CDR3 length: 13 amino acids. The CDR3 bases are TGCGCCAGCAGCGGGGGACAGGGGTACGGCTACACCTTC. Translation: CASSGGQGYGYTF.

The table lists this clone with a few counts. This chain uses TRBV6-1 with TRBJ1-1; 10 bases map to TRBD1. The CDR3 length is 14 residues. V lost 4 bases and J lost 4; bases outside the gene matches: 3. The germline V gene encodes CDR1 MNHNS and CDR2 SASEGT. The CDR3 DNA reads TGTGCCAGCAGTGGGGGACAGGGGACCACTGAAGCTTTCTTT. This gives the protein CASSGGQGTTEAFF.

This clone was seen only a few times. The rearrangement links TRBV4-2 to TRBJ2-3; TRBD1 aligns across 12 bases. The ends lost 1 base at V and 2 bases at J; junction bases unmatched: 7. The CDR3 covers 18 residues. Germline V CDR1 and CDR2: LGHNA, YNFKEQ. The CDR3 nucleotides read TGTGCCAGCAGCCAAGGACTGGGACAGGGGGCTTTCACAGATACGCAGTATTTT. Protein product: CASSQGLGQGAFTDTQYF.

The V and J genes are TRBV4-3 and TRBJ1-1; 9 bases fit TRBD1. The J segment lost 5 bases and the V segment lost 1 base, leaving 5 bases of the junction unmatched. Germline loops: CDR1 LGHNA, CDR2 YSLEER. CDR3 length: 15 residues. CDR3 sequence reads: CASSQGRQGVTEAFF. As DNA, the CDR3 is TGCGCCAGCAGCCAAGGACGACAGGGGGTAACTGAAGCTTTCTTT.

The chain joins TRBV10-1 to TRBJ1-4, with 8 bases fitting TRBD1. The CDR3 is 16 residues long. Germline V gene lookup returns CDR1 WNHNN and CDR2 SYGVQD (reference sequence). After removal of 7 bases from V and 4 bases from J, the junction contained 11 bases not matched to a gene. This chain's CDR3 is CASNRKDRDSNEKLFF. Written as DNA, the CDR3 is TGCGCCAGCAACCGAAAGGACAGGGACAGTAATGAAAAACTGTTTTTT.

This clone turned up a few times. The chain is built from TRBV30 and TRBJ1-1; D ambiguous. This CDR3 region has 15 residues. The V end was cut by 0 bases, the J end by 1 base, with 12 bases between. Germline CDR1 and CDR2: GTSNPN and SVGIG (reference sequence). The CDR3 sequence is CAWSVAGPGNTEAFF. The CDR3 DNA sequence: TGTGCCTGGAGTGTCGCCGGCCCAGGGAACACTGAAGCTTTCTTT.

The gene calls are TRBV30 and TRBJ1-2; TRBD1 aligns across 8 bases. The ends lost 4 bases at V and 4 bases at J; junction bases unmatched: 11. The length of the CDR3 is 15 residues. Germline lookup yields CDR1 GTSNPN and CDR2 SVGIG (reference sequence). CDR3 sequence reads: CAWTVRQGAIYGYTF. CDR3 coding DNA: TGTGCCTGGACCGTCAGGCAGGGGGCAATCTATGGCTACACCTTC.

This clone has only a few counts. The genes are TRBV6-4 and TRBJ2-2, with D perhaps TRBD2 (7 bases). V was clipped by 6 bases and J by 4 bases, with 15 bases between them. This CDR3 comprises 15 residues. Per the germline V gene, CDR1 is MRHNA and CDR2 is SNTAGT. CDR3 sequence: CASSRGGGLTGELFF. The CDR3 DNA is TGTGCCAGCAGCCGAGGGGGGGGACTCACCGGGGAGCTGTTTTTT.

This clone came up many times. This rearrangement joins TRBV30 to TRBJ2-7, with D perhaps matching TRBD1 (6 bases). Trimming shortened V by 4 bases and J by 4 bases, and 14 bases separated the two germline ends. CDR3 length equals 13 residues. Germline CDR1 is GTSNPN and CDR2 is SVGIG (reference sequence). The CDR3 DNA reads TGTGCCTGGACCTCTGGGACATTATACGAGCAGTACTTC. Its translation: CAWTSGTLYEQYF.

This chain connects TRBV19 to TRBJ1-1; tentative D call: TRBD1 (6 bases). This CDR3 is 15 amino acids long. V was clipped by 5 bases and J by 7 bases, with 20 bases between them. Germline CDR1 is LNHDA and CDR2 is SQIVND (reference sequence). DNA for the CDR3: TGTGCCAGTAGTCTCAACCCCTCGGGACACTATGAAGCTTTCTTT. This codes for CASSLNPSGHYEAFF.

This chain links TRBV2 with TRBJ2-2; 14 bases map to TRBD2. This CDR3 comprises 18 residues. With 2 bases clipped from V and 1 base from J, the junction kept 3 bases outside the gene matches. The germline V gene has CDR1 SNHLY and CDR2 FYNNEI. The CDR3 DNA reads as TGTGCCAGCAGTGAAAGGGGGACTAGCGGGGGGAACACCGGGGAGCTGTTTTTT. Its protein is CASSERGTSGGNTGELFF.

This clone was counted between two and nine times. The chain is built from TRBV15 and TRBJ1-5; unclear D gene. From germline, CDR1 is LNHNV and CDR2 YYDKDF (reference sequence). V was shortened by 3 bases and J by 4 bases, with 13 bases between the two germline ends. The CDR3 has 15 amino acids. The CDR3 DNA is TGTGCCACCAGCAGTTCCTGGACGGGAAATCAGCCCCAGCATTTT. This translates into CATSSSWTGNQPQHF.

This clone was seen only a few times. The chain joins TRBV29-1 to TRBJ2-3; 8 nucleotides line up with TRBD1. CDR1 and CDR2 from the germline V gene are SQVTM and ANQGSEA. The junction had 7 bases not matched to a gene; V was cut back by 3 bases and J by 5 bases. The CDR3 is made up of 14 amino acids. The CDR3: CSVEVRGRGDTQYF. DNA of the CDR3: TGCAGCGTTGAGGTCAGGGGGCGCGGAGATACGCAGTATTTT.

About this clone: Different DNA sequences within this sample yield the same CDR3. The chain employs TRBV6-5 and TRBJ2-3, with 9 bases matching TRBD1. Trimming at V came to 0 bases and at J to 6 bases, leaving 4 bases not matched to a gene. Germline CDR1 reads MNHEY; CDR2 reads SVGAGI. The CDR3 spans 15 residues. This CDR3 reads CASSYSGTGTDTQYF. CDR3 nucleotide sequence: TGTGCCAGCAGTTACTCCGGGACAGGGACCGATACGCAGTATTTT.

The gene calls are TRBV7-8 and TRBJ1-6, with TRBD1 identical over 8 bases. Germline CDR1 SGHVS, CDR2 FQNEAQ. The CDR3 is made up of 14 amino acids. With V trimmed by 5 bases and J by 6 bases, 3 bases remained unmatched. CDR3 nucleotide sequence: TGTGCCAGCAGCCAGGACAGGGCTAATTCACCCCTCCACTTT. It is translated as CASSQDRANSPLHF.

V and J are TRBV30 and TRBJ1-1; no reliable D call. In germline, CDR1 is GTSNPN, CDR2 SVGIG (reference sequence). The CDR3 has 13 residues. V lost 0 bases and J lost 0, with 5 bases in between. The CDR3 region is CAWSVSLNTEAFF. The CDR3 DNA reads TGTGCCTGGAGTGTATCGTTGAACACTGAAGCTTTCTTT.

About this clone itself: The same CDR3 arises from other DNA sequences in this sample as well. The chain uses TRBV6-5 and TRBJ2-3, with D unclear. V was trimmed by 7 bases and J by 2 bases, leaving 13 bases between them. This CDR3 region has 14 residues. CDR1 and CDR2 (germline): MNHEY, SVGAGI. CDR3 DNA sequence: TGTGCCAGCACCAATTCGGGTCCCACAGATACGCAGTATTTT. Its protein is CASTNSGPTDTQYF.

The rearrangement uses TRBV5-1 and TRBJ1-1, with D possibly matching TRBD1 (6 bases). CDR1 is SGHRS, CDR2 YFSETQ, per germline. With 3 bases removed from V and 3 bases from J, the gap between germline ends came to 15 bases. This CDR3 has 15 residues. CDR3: CASSWGNRADTEAFF. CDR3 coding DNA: TGCGCCAGCAGCTGGGGAAACAGGGCGGACACTGAAGCTTTCTTT.

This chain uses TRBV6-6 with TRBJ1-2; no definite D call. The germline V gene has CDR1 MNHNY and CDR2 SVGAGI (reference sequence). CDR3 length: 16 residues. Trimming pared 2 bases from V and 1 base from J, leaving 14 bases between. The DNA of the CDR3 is TGTGCCAGCAGTTACCCGGGCGGGCAAGGTAACTATGGCTACACCTTC. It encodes CASSYPGGQGNYGYTF.

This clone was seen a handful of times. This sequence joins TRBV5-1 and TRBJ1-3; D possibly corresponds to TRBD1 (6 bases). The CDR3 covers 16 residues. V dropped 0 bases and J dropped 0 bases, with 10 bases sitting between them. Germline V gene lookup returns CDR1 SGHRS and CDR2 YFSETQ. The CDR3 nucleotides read TGCGCCAGCAGCTTGGGGGACATCTACTCTGGAAACACCATATATTTT. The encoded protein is CASSLGDIYSGNTIYF.

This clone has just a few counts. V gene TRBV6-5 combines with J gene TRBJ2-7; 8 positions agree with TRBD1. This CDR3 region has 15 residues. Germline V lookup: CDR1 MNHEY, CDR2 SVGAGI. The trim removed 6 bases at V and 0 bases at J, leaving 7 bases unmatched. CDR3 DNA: TGTGCCAGCAGACCCGGGACAGGACTCTCCTACGAGCAGTACGTC. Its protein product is CASRPGTGLSYEQYV.

This CDR3 reads CSVLTGLSNQPQHF. DNA of the CDR3: TGCAGCGTACTGACAGGTCTTAGCAATCAGCCCCAGCATTTT. J is TRBJ1-5 and V is TRBV29-1; a possible D gene is TRBD1 (6 bases). The CDR3 totals 14 residues. Germline CDR1 SQVTM, CDR2 ANQGSEA. Deletions cut 6 bases from V and 0 bases from J, with 12 bases between. Filled out from reference TRBV29-1 and TRBJ1-5, the complete variable domain reads SAVISQKPSRDICQRGTSLTIQCQVDSQVTMMFWYRQQPGQSLTLIATANQGSEATYESGFVIDKFPISRPNLTFSTLTVSNMSPEDSSIYLCSVLTGLSNQPQHFGDGTRLSIL.

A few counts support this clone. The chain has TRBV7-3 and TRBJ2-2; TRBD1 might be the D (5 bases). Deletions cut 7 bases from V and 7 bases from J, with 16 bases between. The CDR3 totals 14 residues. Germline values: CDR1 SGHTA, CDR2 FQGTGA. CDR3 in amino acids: CASTPSQGGGELFF. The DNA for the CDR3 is TGTGCCAGCACCCCTTCGCAGGGCGGCGGGGAGCTGTTTTTT.

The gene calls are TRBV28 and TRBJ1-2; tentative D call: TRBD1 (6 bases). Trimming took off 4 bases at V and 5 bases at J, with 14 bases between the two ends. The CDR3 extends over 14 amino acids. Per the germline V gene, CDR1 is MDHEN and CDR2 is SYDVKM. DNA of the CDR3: TGTGCCAGCAGTTCCAACAGGGACATTTATGGCTACACCTTC. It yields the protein CASSSNRDIYGYTF.

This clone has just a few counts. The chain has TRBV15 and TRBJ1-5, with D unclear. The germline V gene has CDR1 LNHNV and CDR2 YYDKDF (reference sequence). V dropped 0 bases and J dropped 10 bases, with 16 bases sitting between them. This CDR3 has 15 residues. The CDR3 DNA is TGTGCCACCAGCAGAGATCAGGCGGACTCAAAACCCCAGCATTTT. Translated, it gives CATSRDQADSKPQHF. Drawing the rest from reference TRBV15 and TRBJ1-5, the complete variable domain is DAMVIQNPRYQVTQFGKPVTLSCSQTLNHNVMYWYQQKSSQAPKLLFHYYDKDFNNEADTPDNFQSRRPNTSFCFLDIRSPGLGDTAMYLCATSRDQADSKPQHFGDGTRLSIL.

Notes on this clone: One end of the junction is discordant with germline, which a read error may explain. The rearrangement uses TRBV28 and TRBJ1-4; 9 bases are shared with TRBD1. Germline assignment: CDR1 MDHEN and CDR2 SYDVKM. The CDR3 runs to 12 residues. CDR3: CASSLVTGGLIF. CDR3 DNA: TGTGCCAGCAGTTTAGTGACAGGGGGGTTAATTTTT.

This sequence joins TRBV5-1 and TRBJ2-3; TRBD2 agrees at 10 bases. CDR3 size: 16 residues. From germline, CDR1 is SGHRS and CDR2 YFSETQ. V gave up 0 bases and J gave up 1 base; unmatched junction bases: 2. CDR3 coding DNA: TGCGCCAGCAGCTTGGCCGGGACTAGCGGCACAGATACGCAGTATTTT. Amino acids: CASSLAGTSGTDTQYF.